Below, 23 T cell receptor beta chains from the same sample are listed, as sequenced in a study of T-cell reconstitution after alpha-beta-depleted transplantation in children. Unique molecular identifiers were incorporated during preparation of the TCRbeta library. TCRdb processed the PCR reads anew with MiXCR; each CDR3 protein has one entry. The sample consists of over 400,000 distinct CDR3 sequences, around two fifths of them appearing once. The sequencing used PBMCs, collected before TCRalphabeta/CD19-depleted stem cell transplant. These receptor sequences come from a girl aged 2 to 10 with aplastic anemia, due to receive a stem cell transplant.

The genes are TRBV7-2 and TRBJ2-7, with 8 nucleotides matching TRBD2. CDR1 and CDR2 (germline): SGHTA, FQGNSA. V dropped 8 bases and J dropped 3; count of bases not matched to a gene: 3. The CDR3 length is 12 residues. CDR3 sequence reads: CASAGGIYEQYF. CDR3 bases: TGTGCCAGCGCGGGAGGAATCTACGAGCAGTACTTC.

The rearrangement joins TRBV6-5 to TRBJ1-2; TRBD1 might be the D (6 bases). The germline CDR1 and CDR2 sequences are MNHEY and SVGAGI. Trimming shortened V by 5 bases and J by 3 bases, and 10 bases separated the two germline ends. The CDR3 is made up of 13 amino acids. The CDR3 sequence: CASSNQGYYGYTF. CDR3 DNA sequence: TGTGCCAGCAGTAACCAGGGGTACTATGGCTACACCTTC.

In this sample, this clonotype turned up many times. The V and J genes are TRBV7-2 and TRBJ2-5; D is undetermined. Germline assignment: CDR1 SGHTA and CDR2 FQGNSA. V was clipped by 4 bases and J by 1 base, with 4 bases between them. The CDR3 runs to 12 residues. CDR3 nucleotides: TGTGCCAGCAGCTCCTCCCAAGAGACCCAGTACTTC. The encoded protein is CASSSSQETQYF. The full variable domain, rest sourced from reference TRBV7-2 and TRBJ2-5, is GAGVSQSPSNKVTEKGKDVELRCDPISGHTALYWYRQSLGQGLEFLIYFQGNSAPDKSGLPSDRFSAERTGGSVSTLTIQRTQQEDSAVYLCASSSSQETQYFGPGTRLLVL.

The rearrangement joins TRBV11-2 to TRBJ2-1; D is possibly TRBD2 (5 bases). This CDR3 region has 18 residues. Looked up from germline, CDR1 is SGHAT and CDR2 is FQNNGV. Deletions cut 4 bases from V and 0 bases from J, with 19 bases between. CDR3 bases: TGTGCCAGCAGCTCCCCATTCAAGCGGAAGAGCTCCTACAATGAGCAGTTCTTC. Its translation: CASSSPFKRKSSYNEQFF. Looking up the rest from reference TRBV11-2 and TRBJ2-1 gives the full variable domain: EAGVAQSPRYKIIEKRQSVAFWCNPISGHATLYWYQQILGQGPKLLIQFQNNGVVDDSQLPKDRFSAERLKGVDSTLKIQPAKLEDSAVYLCASSSPFKRKSSYNEQFFGPGTRLTVL.

The rearrangement uses TRBV5-1 and TRBJ2-3; D may be TRBD1 or TRBD2 (5 bases each). This CDR3 region has 13 residues. Trimming took 3 bases from V and 6 from J, leaving 11 bases between them. Germline CDR1 is SGHRS and CDR2 is YFSETQ. The CDR3 region has the DNA TGCGCCAGCAGCTCTGGGGGTGTGGATACGCAGTATTTT. It translates to CASSSGGVDTQYF.

In its sample, this clonotype was seen once. V is TRBV20-1 and J is TRBJ2-1; 8 bases fit TRBD2. This CDR3 has 14 amino acids. From germline, CDR1 is DFQATT and CDR2 SNEGSKA (reference sequence). Trimming took 6 bases from V and 0 from J; bases not matched to a gene: 4. CDR3 bases: TGCAGTGCCGGGGGGGGGCCCTCCTACAATGAGCAGTTCTTC. Translated: CSAGGGPSYNEQFF.

J is TRBJ2-3 and V is TRBV7-9, with 9 bases fitting TRBD2. The germline V gene has CDR1 SEHNR and CDR2 FQNEAQ (reference sequence). This CDR3 is built from 14 residues. V was clipped by 2 bases and J by 9 bases; unmatched bases: 6. The DNA for the CDR3 is TGTGCCAGCAGCTTACGCGGGAGGGCCTTAACGCAGTATTTT. Protein product: CASSLRGRALTQYF.

The CDR3 DNA sequence: TGTGCCAGATGGGGACTAGCGGGTTTCACAGATACGCAGTATTTT. It translates to CARWGLAGFTDTQYF. This sequence joins TRBV2 and TRBJ2-3; TRBD2 matches at 12 bases. V trimming: 9 bases; J trimming: 2 bases; junction bases outside the gene matches: 6. CDR1 is SNHLY and CDR2 is FYNNEI in the germline V gene. This CDR3 has 15 residues.

This rearrangement joins TRBV6-1 to TRBJ2-5; 12 bases align to TRBD1. V was pared by 4 bases and J by 4 bases, with 4 bases of the junction left unmatched. This CDR3 region has 15 residues. Germline V lookup: CDR1 MNHNS, CDR2 SASEGT. CDR3 sequence: CASSGWDRGRETQYF. Here the CDR3 DNA reads TGTGCCAGCAGTGGCTGGGACAGGGGGCGAGAGACCCAGTACTTC.

This sequence joins TRBV5-1 and TRBJ2-6; no clear D gene. V was cut by 5 bases and J by 3 bases, with 3 bases left in between. The germline CDR1 and CDR2 sequences are SGHRS and YFSETQ. The CDR3 totals 12 residues. CDR3 in amino acids: CASSYGANVLTF. CDR3 sequence (DNA): TGCGCCAGCAGTTATGGGGCCAACGTCCTGACTTTC.

This clonotype was seen a few times. This rearrangement joins TRBV20-1 to TRBJ2-7, with D tentatively TRBD1 (5 bases). The V and J ends lost 0 bases and 1 base respectively, with 10 bases between them. This CDR3 is built from 14 residues. Germline values: CDR1 DFQATT, CDR2 SNEGSKA (reference sequence). The CDR3 region has the DNA TGCAGTGCTAGAGATTGGACAACTTCCTACGAGCAGTACTTC. Translation gives CSARDWTTSYEQYF.

This sequence joins TRBV7-3 and TRBJ2-7; TRBD1 or TRBD2 may be the D gene (6 bases each). V was pared by 2 bases and J by 2 bases, with 16 bases between. Per germline, CDR1 SGHTA and CDR2 FQGTGA. The length of the CDR3 is 16 residues. CDR3 nucleotide sequence: TGTGCCAGCAGCTTACTGGGGGGACACTCAACCTACGAGCAGTACTTC. Translating gives CASSLLGGHSTYEQYF.

The sample holds many counts of this clonotype. The chain links TRBV20-1 to TRBJ2-7; TRBD2 aligns across 7 bases. The V segment lost 1 base and the J segment 5 bases; nucleotides outside the gene matches: 11. From germline, CDR1 is DFQATT and CDR2 SNEGSKA (reference sequence). The CDR3 covers 15 residues. The CDR3, as DNA: TGCAGTGCTAGAGTCGGGTGGAAGCGGGGCCACGAGCAGTACTTC. Protein sequence: CSARVGWKRGHEQYF.

The chain carries TRBV28 and TRBJ2-7; D assignment may be TRBD1 or TRBD2 (6 bases each). CDR1 and CDR2 from the germline V gene are MDHEN and SYDVKM. This CDR3 has 14 amino acids. The V end lost 7 bases, the J end lost 6 bases, and 19 bases lay between the germline ends. CDR3 nucleotides: TGTGCCAGCACTCCTTTCTCACAGGGAGGCGAGCAGTACTTC. This sequence encodes CASTPFSQGGEQYF.

The chain links TRBV20-1 to TRBJ2-1; tentatively, D is TRBD1 or TRBD2 (5 bases each). Trimming took 3 bases from V and 12 from J, leaving 24 bases between them. The CDR3 spans 15 residues. Germline V gene data show CDR1 as DFQATT and CDR2 as SNEGSKA (reference sequence). The CDR3 spells CSASLNPGTFTGQFF. In DNA, the CDR3 is TGCAGTGCTAGTTTGAACCCCGGGACCTTTACTGGGCAGTTCTTC.

The rearrangement joins TRBV12-3 or TRBV12-4 to TRBJ1-4; 7 bases fit TRBD1. This CDR3 is built from 16 residues. The J segment lost 4 bases and the V segment lost 5 bases, leaving 10 bases of the junction unmatched. The CDR3 coding sequence is TGTGCCAGCAGTCCAAGTAGGGGACAGATTAATGAAAAACTGTTTTTT. Its protein product is CASSPSRGQINEKLFF.

This clonotype occurred many times. The chain joins TRBV9 to TRBJ2-3; D unresolved. The CDR3 is 15 residues long. Deletions cut 6 bases from V and 4 bases from J, with 18 bases between. In germline, CDR1 is SGDLS, CDR2 YYNGEE. Here the CDR3 DNA reads TGTGCCAGCACCGAGGAATACGGCGCCGCAGATACGCAGTATTTT. Its protein is CASTEEYGAADTQYF.

The table lists this clonotype with many counts. The V gene is TRBV20-1, the J gene TRBJ2-3; no firm D call. The CDR3 extends over 12 amino acids. V was pared by 5 bases and J by 6 bases, with 12 bases between. The germline V gene encodes CDR1 DFQATT and CDR2 SNEGSKA (reference sequence). In nucleotides, the CDR3 is TGCAGTGCTCGGATTAGAGAGGATACGCAGTATTTT. Translated, it gives CSARIREDTQYF.

The chain joins TRBV12-3 or TRBV12-4 to TRBJ1-2; D gene unclear. The CDR3 covers 14 residues. V was clipped by 7 bases and J by 8 bases, with 20 bases between them. CDR3 loop: CASTQGKTFYGYTF. CDR3 in DNA: TGTGCCAGCACGCAAGGGAAGACTTTTTACGGCTACACCTTC.

This clonotype has ten or more counts. The chain joins TRBV2 to TRBJ1-1, with D unresolved. Trimming shortened V by 8 bases and J by 0 bases, and 7 bases separated the two germline ends. Germline-derived CDR1 and CDR2 are SNHLY and FYNNEI. This CDR3 is built from 12 residues. The CDR3 nucleotides read TGTGCCAGCTGGCGGCTGAACACTGAAGCTTTCTTT. Its translation is CASWRLNTEAFF.

The chain carries TRBV7-6 and TRBJ2-3; 8 bases are shared with TRBD1. This CDR3 contains 16 residues. CDR1 and CDR2 from the germline V gene are SGHVS and FNYEAQ. J lost 0 bases, V lost 1 base, and 3 bases had no gene match. The CDR3 spells CASSLGQGASTDTQYF. The DNA for the CDR3 is TGTGCCAGCAGCTTAGGCCAGGGGGCGAGCACAGATACGCAGTATTTT.

This clonotype came up a few times. The gene calls are TRBV20-1 and TRBJ1-5, with D possibly being TRBD1 (6 bases). The V and J ends lost 1 base and 6 bases respectively, with 22 bases between them. Germline assignment: CDR1 DFQATT and CDR2 SNEGSKA (reference sequence). CDR3 length: 17 residues. The CDR3 loop is CSARGQVRSKIGQPQHF. The DNA for the CDR3 is TGCAGTGCTAGAGGACAGGTTCGATCCAAAATAGGTCAGCCCCAGCATTTT.

The chain recombines TRBV20-1 with TRBJ1-5; D is unresolved. Germline loops: CDR1 DFQATT, CDR2 SNEGSKA (reference sequence). V gave up 3 bases and J gave up 7 bases, with 10 bases separating them. This CDR3 contains 12 residues. CDR3 loop: CSARSGGQPQHF. The CDR3 DNA sequence: TGCAGTGCTAGGTCAGGAGGCCAGCCCCAGCATTTT.